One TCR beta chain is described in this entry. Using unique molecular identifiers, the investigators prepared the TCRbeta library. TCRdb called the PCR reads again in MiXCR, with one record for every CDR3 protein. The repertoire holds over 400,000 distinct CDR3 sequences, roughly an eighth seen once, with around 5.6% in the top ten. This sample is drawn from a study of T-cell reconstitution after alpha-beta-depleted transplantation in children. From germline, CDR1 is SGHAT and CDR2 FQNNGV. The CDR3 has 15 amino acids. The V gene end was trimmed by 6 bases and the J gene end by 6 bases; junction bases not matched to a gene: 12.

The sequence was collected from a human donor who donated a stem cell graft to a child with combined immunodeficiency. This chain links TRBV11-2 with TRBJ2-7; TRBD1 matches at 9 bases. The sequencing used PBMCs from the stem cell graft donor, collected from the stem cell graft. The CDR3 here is CASSSTDRGLPEQYF. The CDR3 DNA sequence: TGTGCCAGCAGTAGTACGGACAGGGGTCTCCCCGAGCAGTACTTC.